The source of this T cell receptor beta chain is a study of graft-versus-host responses after intestinal transplantation (dated by TCRdb to the early 2020s). In terms of the full investigation: The transplants that recipients got were multivisceral, liver-intestinal, or isolated intestinal. Anti-thymocyte globulin induction was given to all recipients, followed by maintenance tacrolimus and steroids for around three years. Donor T cell macrochimerism was defined as a peak of at least 4% donor T cells among recipient peripheral blood mononuclear cells. Rather than going through the commercial service, samples from a few later patients were sequenced in-house on an Illumina MiSeq and processed with MiXCR. After intestinal transplantation, graft-versus-host and host-versus-graft alloreactive T cell clones were followed in the graft, circulation and bone marrow using bulk TCR-beta CDR3 sequencing. Alloreactive clones were identified by sequencing pre-transplant mixed lymphocyte reaction products and comparing these products with unstimulated pre-transplant donor and recipient T cells. The cohort enrolled roughly 25 intestinal transplant recipients including one retransplant, and a few patients lacking pretransplant specimens were excluded.

A word on this clone: No cognate antigen has been identified for it. No base quality values were provided; no much bigger clone lies one nucleotide off.

The paper's findings and limits, for the study overall: Early after transplant, peak levels of circulating GvH clones were associated with declines in HvG clones. The conclusions were limited by the relatively low number and heterogeneity of the intestinal transplant patients. Patients with donor T cell macrochimerism had high GvH to HvG T cell clonal ratios in their allografts. GvH clones were detected in recipient bone marrow, and some appeared earlier in ileal mucosa or blood, consistent with an intestinal mucosal origin.

Read against the paper, the sample's time point label means: cells obtained before transplantation from donor or recipient. CD3+CD4+ and CD3+CD8+ populations were FACS-sorted from unstimulated pre-transplant donor and recipient cells taken from spleen or lymph nodes. Library preparation used the immunoSEQ multiplex PCR assay. In most patients, genomic DNA was isolated using the Qiagen DNeasy Blood and Tissue Kit and sent frozen to Adaptive Biotechnologies for TCR sequencing. For most patients, genomic DNA was subjected to high-throughput TCR-beta CDR3 sequencing by Adaptive Biotechnologies. The original pipeline was this. TCR sequencing data for more than 15 patients were retrieved from Adaptive's ImmunoSEQ software; three other patients were processed with MiXCR and VDJtools. CD4 versus CD8 sorting errors were corrected by removing sequences found in both subsets at a frequency ratio below 5:1. CDR3 nucleotide sequences shared by donor and recipient were removed because the origin of these sequences could not be assigned. To be classed as alloreactive, a clone needed at least 2-fold expansion over unstimulated cells and a minimum CFSE-low frequency of 0.002% (template counts) or 0.001% (read counts). A clone was considered mappable if detected in the sequenced pre-transplant spleen, lymph node, or MLR CFSE-low populations of the donor or recipient. Cumulative frequency of alloreactive clones was calculated as a percentage of all sequences weighted by copy number. The source is immuneACCESS, and TCRdb retained only in-frame sequences with V and J called. Part of the clones is not carried over; for the studies checked, unresolved V genes explain less than half of this, and the remainder is unexplained. The V and J calls and the clone size are those of that table, but D and trimming were determined from the DNA. The sample table contains more than 90,000 clones; only one count was recorded for roughly 91% of them. Of the sample, less than 0.6% is held by the ten largest clones.

The sequence was obtained from a human donor who received an intestinal transplant. The sequenced sample was unstimulated CD8+ T cells sorted from spleen or lymph node cells, obtained before intestinal transplant.

Read as DNA, the sequence is TGTGCCACCAGCAGAGAACTTGGACAGGGGGGGCGAGAGACCCAGTACTTC. This encodes CATSRELGQGGRETQYF. Recombination connected TRBV15 to TRBJ2-5; TRBD1 matches 10 bases in the middle. The CDR3, cysteine through phenylalanine, is 17 amino acids long. The DNA shown is the 51-base CDR3, in frame from base 1. According to the germline V gene (reference sequence), CDR1 reads LNHNV and CDR2 reads YYDKDF. The V end gives up 0 bases and the J end 4 bases, leaving 8 bases in the junction not matched to a gene.